One and the same sample provided the 12 T cell receptor beta chains below, sequenced in a study of T cells after yellow fever vaccination. In TCRdb, the 5' RACE reads were re-called with MiXCR into one record per CDR3 protein. The repertoire has 350,000 to 450,000 distinct CDR3 sequences, about 6% of them found once; the top ten carry 15%. The sequencing used PBMCs, collected 5 days after the yellow fever booster vaccination. Receptors originate from a man under 40 who received the YFV17D yellow fever vaccine.

This clonotype was picked up a small number of times. The chain couples TRBV6-2 or TRBV6-3 to TRBJ2-3; 9 positions agree with TRBD2. Trimming removed 0 bases from V and 6 bases from J; junction bases left unmatched: 16. The length of the CDR3 is 19 residues. Per the germline V gene, CDR1 is MNHEY and CDR2 is SVGEGT. The CDR3 coding sequence is TGTGCCAGCAGTTACTCTCGAGGCCCGGCTAGCGGGATCGCCGATACGCAGTATTTT. Translated: CASSYSRGPASGIADTQYF.

The chain combines TRBV29-1 with TRBJ2-1; tentatively, D is TRBD1 (6 bases). V shed 4 bases and J shed 4 bases, with 14 bases lying between them. Germline V gives CDR1 SQVTM, CDR2 ANQGSEA. The CDR3 is 14 residues long. The chain's CDR3 is CSVGGDRKYNEQFF. The CDR3 bases are TGCAGCGTTGGTGGAGACAGGAAGTACAATGAGCAGTTCTTC.

This rearrangement joins TRBV20-1 to TRBJ2-1; the match to TRBD1 covers 9 bases. The V gene's germline CDR1 is DFQATT and CDR2 SNEGSKA (reference sequence). The CDR3 has 15 amino acids. V trimming: 2 bases; J trimming: 7 bases; junction bases outside the gene matches: 9. CDR3: CSARPPGQGENEQFF. The CDR3 DNA reads TGCAGTGCTAGACCGCCGGGACAGGGAGAAAATGAGCAGTTCTTC.

In its sample, this clonotype was seen many times. The chain links TRBV7-2 to TRBJ2-7, with TRBD2 identical over 7 bases. Germline assignment: CDR1 SGHTA and CDR2 FQGNSA. The CDR3 sequence is 18 residues long. V dropped 0 bases and J dropped 0; count of bases not matched to a gene: 11. The CDR3 is CASSLAPSGFSTSYEQYF. The CDR3, as DNA: TGTGCCAGCAGCTTAGCACCTAGCGGATTTAGCACCTCCTACGAGCAGTACTTC.

The sample holds many counts of this clonotype. DNA for the CDR3: TGTGCCTCGCTCCGGACTAGCGGGACGTCCAACAATGAGCAGTTCTTC. It translates to CASLRTSGTSNNEQFF. This chain links TRBV2 with TRBJ2-1; 12 bases are a match to TRBD2. The junction had 13 bases not matched to a gene; V was cut back by 11 bases and J by 5 bases. CDR1 and CDR2 from the germline V gene are SNHLY and FYNNEI. This CDR3 spans 16 amino acids.

The chain is built from TRBV23-1 and TRBJ1-5; a possible D gene is TRBD1 (5 bases). TRBV23-1 belongs to the ORF category, with a function that is uncertain. There are 15 residues in the CDR3. Trimming removed 8 bases from V and 5 bases from J, with 19 bases in between. Here the CDR3 DNA reads TGCGCCAGCGGGTGTCGGGGGATTACTGATCAGCCCCAGCATTTT. The encoded protein is CASGCRGITDQPQHF.

This clonotype was observed at least ten times. The chain couples TRBV20-1 to TRBJ1-5, with unresolved D. The CDR3 has 12 residues. Germline CDR1 is DFQATT and CDR2 is SNEGSKA (reference sequence). V was shortened by 3 bases and J by 10 bases, with 13 bases between the two germline ends. CDR3 sequence reads: CSARDGSGPQHF. The CDR3 nucleotides are TGCAGTGCTAGGGACGGCTCGGGACCCCAGCATTTT.

This clonotype was seen ten or more times. V gene TRBV19 combines with J gene TRBJ1-5, with 7 bases that match TRBD1. Trimming cost V 1 base and J 6 bases; bases outside gene matches: 3. The CDR3 is 14 amino acids. The V gene's germline CDR1 is LNHDA and CDR2 SQIVND (reference sequence). DNA for the CDR3: TGTGCCAGTAGTATAGGAGGGACAGCTCAGCCCCAGCATTTT. Its translation: CASSIGGTAQPQHF.

V usage is TRBV7-2 and J usage is TRBJ2-2; 8 bases line up with TRBD1. Trimming took 7 bases from V and 7 from J; bases not matched to a gene: 8. This CDR3 is 14 amino acids long. Germline CDR1 reads SGHTA; CDR2 reads FQGNSA. The CDR3 reads CASTEDRVSGELFF. The DNA for the CDR3 is TGTGCCAGCACCGAGGACAGGGTTAGCGGGGAGCTGTTTTTT.

Ten or more counts support this clonotype. The gene calls are TRBV5-6 and TRBJ2-1; tentative D call: TRBD1 (6 bases). With 4 bases removed from V and 10 bases from J, the gap between germline ends came to 15 bases. CDR1 and CDR2 from the germline V gene are SGHDT and YYEEEE. The CDR3 has 13 residues. The CDR3 nucleotides are TGTGCCAGCAGCCGGGACACAGAAAACGAGCAGTTCTTC. Its translation is CASSRDTENEQFF.

The V call is TRBV18, the J call TRBJ1-2; weak D call: TRBD1 (6 bases). Germline values: CDR1 KGHSH, CDR2 LQKENI. V lost 2 bases and J 8 bases, leaving 12 bases between the germline ends. CDR3 size: 13 residues. CDR3 nucleotides: TGTGCCAGCTCACCAGAGGGGGGGCTCGGCTACACCTTC. It is translated as CASSPEGGLGYTF.

The chain's CDR3 is CASTLLKAGEQFF. CDR3 in DNA: TGTGCCAGCACCCTCTTAAAGGCGGGTGAGCAGTTCTTC. The chain links TRBV6-2 or TRBV6-3 to TRBJ2-1, with D possibly being TRBD2 (5 bases). There are 13 residues in the CDR3. Germline CDR1 and CDR2: MNHEY and SVGEGT. Between the trimmed V and J ends, which lost 7 bases and 9 bases, there was a span of 16 bases.